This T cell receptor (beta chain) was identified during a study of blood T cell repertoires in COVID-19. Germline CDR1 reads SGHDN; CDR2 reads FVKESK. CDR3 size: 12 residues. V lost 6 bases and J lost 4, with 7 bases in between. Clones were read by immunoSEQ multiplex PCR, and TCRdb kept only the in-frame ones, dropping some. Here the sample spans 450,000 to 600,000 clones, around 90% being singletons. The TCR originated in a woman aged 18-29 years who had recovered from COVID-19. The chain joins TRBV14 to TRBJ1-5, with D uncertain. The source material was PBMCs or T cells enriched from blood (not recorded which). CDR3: CASSYQNQPQHF. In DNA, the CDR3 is TGTGCCAGCAGTTACCAGAATCAGCCCCAGCATTTT.